This passage covers 25 T cell receptor beta chains from one sample sequenced in a study of cytomegalovirus exposure and HLA in healthy donors. A multiplex PCR was run with 60 Vbeta primers and 13 Jbeta primers. Only in-frame clones appear in the TCRdb table, and some are missing; sequencing was by immunoSEQ multiplex PCR. Altogether 100,000 to 150,000 clones are present, less than 10% being singletons, with the ten largest covering 5% to 6.5%. The sequencing input was PBMCs. Receptors were obtained from a woman aged 40 to 50 in good health and CMV-seropositive.

This chain connects TRBV19 to TRBJ1-5, with 7 positions matching TRBD1. Germline V gene lookup returns CDR1 LNHDA and CDR2 SQIVND (reference sequence). The junction had 12 bases not matched to a gene; V was cut back by 7 bases and J by 3 bases. This CDR3 is 16 amino acids long. The CDR3: CASTPGQMIDNQPQHF. The DNA of the CDR3 is TGTGCCAGTACCCCGGGACAGATGATTGACAATCAGCCCCAGCATTTT.

The chain recombines TRBV7-2 with TRBJ1-2, with TRBD1 matching over 8 bases. Germline CDR1 SGHTA, CDR2 FQGNSA. This CDR3 region has 15 residues. Trimming cost V 6 bases and J 1 base; bases outside gene matches: 7. The CDR3 nucleotides are TGTGCCAGCAGTCCAGGGGGCGCGGGTAACTATGGCTACACCTTC. This gives the protein CASSPGGAGNYGYTF.

This clone turned up a few times. V and J are TRBV30 and TRBJ2-2; a weak D match, TRBD1 (5 bases). Trimming took off 4 bases at V and 7 bases at J, with 19 bases between the two ends. CDR3 size: 15 residues. Germline V gene sequence: CDR1 GTSNPN, CDR2 SVGIG (reference sequence). CDR3: CAWKVGLKLSGELFF. CDR3 in DNA: TGTGCCTGGAAGGTGGGGCTTAAGCTCAGCGGGGAGCTGTTTTTT.

This chain joins TRBV7-2 and TRBJ2-1; 8 bases are shared with TRBD2. The CDR3 totals 14 residues. The germline CDR1 and CDR2 sequences are SGHTA and FQGNSA. J was trimmed by 6 bases and V by 8 bases; bases with no gene match: 9. DNA for the CDR3: TGTGCCAGCTCGGTTAGCGGGGTTCGCAATGAGCAGTTCTTC. Protein product: CASSVSGVRNEQFF.

In its sample, this clone was seen a few times. The chain links TRBV5-5 to TRBJ1-2, with 7 bases that match TRBD1. The CDR3 contains 16 residues. Germline-derived CDR1 and CDR2 are SGHKS and YYEKEE (reference sequence). V lost 2 bases, J lost 2 bases, and 9 bases stayed unmatched. The CDR3 nucleotides are TGTGCCAGCAGCTTCCCCATCTCGGGACAGAACTATGGCTACACCTTC. Protein product: CASSFPISGQNYGYTF.

A few counts support this clone. The V gene is TRBV7-9, the J gene TRBJ2-7; D ambiguous. With 5 bases removed from V and 6 bases from J, the gap between germline ends came to 14 bases. From germline, CDR1 is SEHNR and CDR2 FQNEAQ (reference sequence). This CDR3 is built from 13 residues. The CDR3, as DNA: TGTGCCAGCAGCGCAAGCTTGTCACCCGAGCAGTACTTC. Amino acid sequence: CASSASLSPEQYF.

This clone was observed a few times. This chain uses TRBV5-5 with TRBJ1-1, with TRBD1 identical over 9 bases. Trimming removed 3 bases from V and 2 bases from J; junction bases left unmatched: 2. CDR1 is SGHKS, CDR2 YYEKEE, per germline (reference sequence). The CDR3 extends over 14 amino acids. For the CDR3, the DNA is TGTGCCAGCAGCTATACAGGGGGCAACACTGAAGCTTTCTTT. Its protein product is CASSYTGGNTEAFF. Full variable domain (missing parts from reference TRBV5-5 and TRBJ1-1): DAGVTQSPTHLIKTRGQQVTLRCSPISGHKSVSWYQQVLGQGPQFIFQYYEKEERGRGNFPDRFSARQFPNYSSELNVNALLLGDSALYLCASSYTGGNTEAFFGQGTRLTVV.

The chain combines TRBV10-1 with TRBJ2-1; D is unresolved. The CDR3 contains 16 residues. Trimming removed 7 bases at V and 6 bases at J, with 22 bases between. The V gene's germline CDR1 is WNHNN and CDR2 SYGVQD (reference sequence). CDR3 coding DNA: TGCGCCAGCATCAGTGCAGAGGTTGGTTCTGGCAATGAGCAGTTCTTC. This encodes CASISAEVGSGNEQFF.

This clone was seen a handful of times. The chain links TRBV19 to TRBJ1-2; D is unresolved. The germline V gene encodes CDR1 LNHDA and CDR2 SQIVND (reference sequence). The V and J ends lost 2 bases and 1 base respectively, with 11 bases between them. The CDR3 covers 15 residues. CDR3 nucleotides: TGTGCCAGTAGTATATCAATAACTTATAACTATGGCTACACCTTC. It specifies CASSISITYNYGYTF.

This clone was counted a few times. V is TRBV2 and J is TRBJ2-7, with TRBD1 matching over 7 bases. Germline values: CDR1 SNHLY, CDR2 FYNNEI. V lost 3 bases to trimming and J lost 2 bases; unmatched junction nucleotides: 10. The CDR3 totals 16 residues. The DNA for the CDR3 is TGTGCCAGCAGTGAGGGACAGAACCCTTTTGCCTACGAGCAGTACTTC. This gives the protein CASSEGQNPFAYEQYF.

The V call is TRBV5-1, the J call TRBJ1-4; 7 bases agree with TRBD1. J was trimmed by 2 bases and V by 4 bases; bases with no gene match: 5. This CDR3 is 15 amino acids long. Looked up from germline, CDR1 is SGHRS and CDR2 is YFSETQ. DNA of the CDR3: TGCGCCAGCAGCGTAGACAGGGTTACTAATGAAAAACTGTTTTTT. Its translation: CASSVDRVTNEKLFF.

The V call is TRBV5-1, the J call TRBJ1-1, with 8 bases matching TRBD1. Germline loops: CDR1 SGHRS, CDR2 YFSETQ. The J segment lost 1 base and the V segment lost 2 bases, leaving 4 bases of the junction unmatched. This CDR3 region has 15 residues. CDR3 bases: TGCGCCAGCAGCTTCTGGACAGGGAGGAACACTGAAGCTTTCTTT. Its translation is CASSFWTGRNTEAFF.

V usage is TRBV18 and J usage is TRBJ2-7, with D unclear. Trimming removed 2 bases from V and 0 bases from J, with 14 bases in between. CDR1 is KGHSH and CDR2 is LQKENI in the germline V gene. The CDR3 has 16 residues. The CDR3 nucleotides are TGTGCCAGCTCACCAGTGGCGCCTAGGAGCTCCTACGAGCAGTACTTC. Amino acids: CASSPVAPRSSYEQYF.

V usage is TRBV5-1 and J usage is TRBJ1-6; 7 nucleotides align to TRBD1. The CDR3 length is 19 residues. Germline values: CDR1 SGHRS, CDR2 YFSETQ. The ends lost 0 bases at V and 7 bases at J; junction bases unmatched: 16. The chain's CDR3 is CASSLAKSGQGVNNSPLHF. The DNA for the CDR3 is TGCGCCAGCAGCTTGGCCAAATCAGGGCAGGGGGTAAACAATTCACCCCTCCACTTT.

This chain connects TRBV18 to TRBJ1-1; 7 nucleotides line up with TRBD1. Losses at the gene ends were 5 bases for V and 2 bases for J; bases not matched to a gene: 5. CDR1 is KGHSH, CDR2 LQKENI, per germline. The CDR3 is 14 residues long. CDR3 coding DNA: TGTGCCAGCTCATTGGGACAGCGTAACACTGAAGCTTTCTTT. Amino acid sequence: CASSLGQRNTEAFF.

V usage is TRBV5-1 and J usage is TRBJ2-1, with TRBD2 matching 10 bases. Per the germline V gene, CDR1 is SGHRS and CDR2 is YFSETQ. With 4 bases clipped from V and 7 bases from J, the junction kept 11 bases outside the gene matches. CDR3 length: 16 amino acids. The CDR3 loop is CASSGGLSGGRNEQFF. The CDR3 DNA reads TGCGCCAGCAGCGGCGGACTTAGCGGGGGGAGGAATGAGCAGTTCTTC.

The chain links TRBV28 to TRBJ1-5; TRBD1 agrees at 11 bases. The CDR3 sequence is 15 residues long. Germline V gene lookup returns CDR1 MDHEN and CDR2 SYDVKM. V lost 5 bases to trimming and J lost 7 bases; unmatched junction nucleotides: 7. Here the CDR3 DNA reads TGTGCCAGCAGTCCCATGGGACAGGGGGAACAGCCCCAGCATTTT. This translates into CASSPMGQGEQPQHF.

This clone has just a few counts. The chain joins TRBV7-8 to TRBJ2-7; weak D call: TRBD2 (5 bases). The CDR3 runs 15 residues. Trimming removed 7 bases from V and 0 bases from J, with 16 bases in between. Germline assignment: CDR1 SGHVS and CDR2 FQNEAQ. CDR3 bases: TGTGCCAGCACCCTAGTCGGGATCCTCTCCTACGAGCAGTACTTC. Protein: CASTLVGILSYEQYF.

Only a few counts were recorded for this clone. The chain carries TRBV5-1 and TRBJ1-1; maybe TRBD1 (6 bases). From germline, CDR1 is SGHRS and CDR2 YFSETQ. V lost 4 bases and J 4 bases, leaving 14 bases between the germline ends. The CDR3 is 14 amino acids. The CDR3 nucleotides are TGCGCCAGCAGCGAACACAGGGAGGGCACTGAAGCTTTCTTT. Translation: CASSEHREGTEAFF. The full variable domain, with the rest looked up from reference TRBV5-1 and TRBJ1-1, is KAGVTQTPRYLIKTRGQQVTLSCSPISGHRSVSWYQQTPGQGLQFLFEYFSETQRNKGNFPGRFSGRQFSNSRSEMNVSTLELGDSALYLCASSEHREGTEAFFGQGTRLTVV.

In its sample, this clone was seen a few times. The rearrangement joins TRBV29-1 to TRBJ2-7; 8 bases line up with TRBD1. Unmatched junction bases numbered 5, after V lost 1 base and J lost 3 bases. The CDR3 covers 14 residues. Germline CDR1 is SQVTM and CDR2 is ANQGSEA. The DNA for the CDR3 is TGCAGCGTTGAAGTCGGACAGGGCTTCTACGAGCAGTACTTC. This gives the protein CSVEVGQGFYEQYF.

This clone was picked up a small number of times. The chain is built from TRBV21-1 and TRBJ1-2; TRBD1 reflects the table's D call only, with no check against the DNA. TRBV21-1 is deemed a pseudogene. CDR3 length equals 13 residues. The CDR3 DNA follows: TGTGCCAGCATCACCGGGACAGGGGATGGCTACACCTTC. Protein sequence: CASITGTGDGYTF.

The gene calls are TRBV19 and TRBJ2-3, with TRBD1 as a possible D gene (6 bases). The CDR3 loop spans 15 amino acids. The germline gives CDR1 LNHDA, CDR2 SQIVND (reference sequence). V lost 3 bases to trimming and J lost 3 bases, with 13 bases between them. The CDR3 coding sequence is TGTGCCAGTAGTATGGGCGGACAGAAGACAGATACGCAGTATTTT. Its translation is CASSMGGQKTDTQYF.

V and J are TRBV6-5 and TRBJ1-1, with 8 bases identical to TRBD1. V was clipped by 4 bases and J by 9 bases; unmatched bases: 7. Germline V gene data show CDR1 as MNHEY and CDR2 as SVGAGI. CDR3 length equals 13 residues. The chain's CDR3 is CASSFQGANQAFF. As DNA, the CDR3 is TGTGCCAGCAGTTTCCAGGGGGCTAACCAAGCTTTCTTT.

This chain links TRBV30 with TRBJ1-4, with 9 bases fitting TRBD1. CDR3 length: 14 residues. Germline CDR1 and CDR2: GTSNPN and SVGIG (reference sequence). Trimming at V came to 6 bases and at J to 7 bases, leaving 9 bases not matched to a gene. CDR3 protein: CACQTGGSSEKLFF. In nucleotides, the CDR3 is TGTGCCTGTCAAACAGGGGGCTCGAGTGAAAAACTGTTTTTT.

Only a few counts were recorded for this clone. This chain joins TRBV19 and TRBJ1-5, with D perhaps TRBD1 (6 bases). The CDR3 spans 16 residues. Trimming took off 0 bases at V and 1 base at J, with 10 bases between the two ends. The germline gives CDR1 LNHDA, CDR2 SQIVND (reference sequence). CDR3 sequence: CASSIEAGVSNQPQHF. The CDR3 nucleotides are TGTGCCAGTAGTATAGAGGCAGGGGTAAGCAATCAGCCCCAGCATTTT.